Below, 13 T cell receptor beta chains from the same sample are listed, as sequenced in a study of shared clonotypes between healthy human individuals. Assay used: immunoSEQ multiplex PCR; TCRdb lists only in-frame clones, some missing. The sample contains under 1 million clones, 80% to 95% of which appear only once. Selected positively for CCR7 and CD45RO-negative, naive CD8 cells excluded terminally differentiated effector memory CD45RA+ cells. Material for sequencing was naive CD8+ T cells sorted from blood. The receptors shown here come from a young man in good health.

The chain combines TRBV29-1 with TRBJ2-5; possible D gene TRBD2, 5 bases. This CDR3 has 13 amino acids. With 1 base removed from V and 2 bases from J, the gap between germline ends came to 8 bases. CDR1 and CDR2 (germline): SQVTM, ANQGSEA. The CDR3 sequence: CSVEAREQETQYF. The CDR3, as DNA: TGCAGCGTTGAAGCACGGGAACAAGAGACCCAGTACTTC.

The V and J genes are TRBV10-2 and TRBJ1-1; D not certain. Per germline, CDR1 WSHSY and CDR2 SAAADI. The CDR3 covers 13 residues. Trimming cost V 8 bases and J 5 bases, with 15 bases left between them. The CDR3 DNA reads TGCGCCAGCGGGTGGGCGCAATGGACTGAAGCTTTCTTT. Its protein product is CASGWAQWTEAFF.

The rearrangement uses TRBV7-9 and TRBJ2-7, with D possibly being TRBD1 or TRBD2 (5 bases each). Germline V gene data show CDR1 as SEHNR and CDR2 as FQNEAQ (reference sequence). Trimming cost V 7 bases and J 4 bases, with 11 bases left between them. The CDR3 contains 12 residues. The CDR3 loop reads CASINEGYEQYF. The DNA of the CDR3 is TGTGCCAGCATTAATGAGGGGTACGAGCAGTACTTC.

J is TRBJ2-7 and V is TRBV2; D ambiguous. Trimming shortened V by 6 bases and J by 7 bases, and 13 bases separated the two germline ends. CDR1 and CDR2 (germline): SNHLY, FYNNEI. This CDR3 has 12 amino acids. The CDR3 reads CASSDGPREQYF. The CDR3 nucleotides read TGTGCCAGCAGCGACGGTCCCCGGGAGCAGTACTTC.

This clone was picked up one time. This chain links TRBV9 with TRBJ2-1, with 13 bases fitting TRBD2. This CDR3 is 18 amino acids long. Germline V gene sequence: CDR1 SGDLS, CDR2 YYNGEE. The V gene end was trimmed by 3 bases and the J gene end by 9 bases; junction bases not matched to a gene: 15. CDR3 sequence reads: CASSEGGTSGIFLGEQFF. CDR3 sequence (DNA): TGTGCCAGCAGCGAGGGCGGGACTAGCGGGATTTTTTTGGGTGAGCAGTTCTTC. Full variable domain (missing parts from reference TRBV9 and TRBJ2-1): DSGVTQTPKHLITATGQRVTLRCSPRSGDLSVYWYQQSLDQGLQFLIQYYNGEERAKGNILERFSAQQFPDLHSELNLSSLELGDSALYFCASSEGGTSGIFLGEQFFGPGTRLTVL.

The V call is TRBV11-1, the J call TRBJ2-7; 9 bases are a match to TRBD1. Looked up from germline, CDR1 is SGHAT and CDR2 is FQDESV (reference sequence). The CDR3 runs 15 residues. V lost 5 bases to trimming and J lost 3 bases; unmatched junction nucleotides: 8. The CDR3 DNA is TGTGCCAGCAGCGAAATGACAGGGGGGCTCTACGAGCAGTACTTC. It codes for CASSEMTGGLYEQYF.

The V and J genes are TRBV7-9 and TRBJ2-5; perhaps TRBD2 as D (5 bases). The V and J ends lost 4 bases and 6 bases respectively, with 15 bases between them. The CDR3 contains 14 residues. Germline V gene sequence: CDR1 SEHNR, CDR2 FQNEAQ (reference sequence). Written as DNA, the CDR3 is TGTGCCAGCAGCTCCACTAGTCCCGGGAAGACCCAGTACTTC. Translated: CASSSTSPGKTQYF.

This rearrangement joins TRBV19 to TRBJ1-1; tentative D call: TRBD1 (5 bases). V lost 2 bases and J 1 base, leaving 11 bases between the germline ends. In germline, CDR1 is LNHDA, CDR2 SQIVND (reference sequence). The CDR3 totals 15 residues. CDR3: CASSIISDKNTEAFF. CDR3 in DNA: TGTGCCAGTAGTATAATATCGGACAAGAACACTGAAGCTTTCTTT.

This clone has only a few counts. The genes are TRBV19 and TRBJ2-7; D gene unclear. V lost 2 bases and J 0 bases, leaving 5 bases between the germline ends. Germline assignment: CDR1 LNHDA and CDR2 SQIVND (reference sequence). The CDR3 has 13 residues. The CDR3 nucleotides are TGTGCCAGTAGTATATTTGCCTCCTACGAGCAGTACTTC. This codes for CASSIFASYEQYF.

The count of this clone is one. This sequence joins TRBV10-1 and TRBJ2-1, with 7 nucleotides matching TRBD2. This CDR3 spans 14 amino acids. Germline values: CDR1 WNHNN, CDR2 SYGVQD (reference sequence). After removal of 3 bases from V and 7 bases from J, the junction contained 6 bases not matched to a gene. The chain's CDR3 is CASSDGTGGNEQFF. As DNA, the CDR3 is TGCGCCAGCAGTGATGGGACGGGGGGAAATGAGCAGTTCTTC.

The V call is TRBV9, the J call TRBJ2-2; 9 bases line up with TRBD2. V gave up 4 bases and J gave up 1 base; unmatched junction bases: 2. The V gene's germline CDR1 is SGDLS and CDR2 YYNGEE. This CDR3 comprises 15 residues. CDR3 protein: CASSFSGGNTGELFF. The CDR3 region has the DNA TGTGCCAGCAGCTTTAGCGGGGGGAACACCGGGGAGCTGTTTTTT.

The chain uses TRBV7-9 and TRBJ2-1; tentatively, D is TRBD2 (5 bases). The germline gives CDR1 SEHNR, CDR2 FQNEAQ (reference sequence). V lost 7 bases to trimming and J lost 2 bases, with 12 bases between them. The CDR3 covers 14 residues. The CDR3 loop reads CASNDPGTYNEQFF. CDR3 sequence (DNA): TGTGCCAGCAACGATCCCGGGACCTACAATGAGCAGTTCTTC.

The chain joins TRBV28 to TRBJ2-2; D may be TRBD2 (6 bases). CDR1 MDHEN and CDR2 SYDVKM come from the germline V gene. The CDR3 loop spans 15 amino acids. The germline V and J ends were trimmed by 7 bases and 4 bases, with 16 bases remaining between them. The CDR3 reads CASTWDSAGTGELFF. DNA for the CDR3: TGTGCCAGCACCTGGGACTCGGCGGGCACCGGGGAGCTGTTTTTT.